Below are 11 T cell receptor beta chains sequenced from a single sample in a study of blood T cell repertoires in COVID-19. Sequencing was performed with immunoSEQ multiplex PCR; in TCRdb, only in-frame clones are kept and a portion is missing. The sample has roughly 250,000 clones, roughly 90% seen once; the top ten hold about 6%. Input material: PBMCs or T cells enriched from blood (not recorded which). The receptors were gathered from a woman in her thirties with acute COVID-19.

The genes are TRBV7-9 and TRBJ2-5, with TRBD2 identical over 9 bases. The CDR3 spans 16 residues. Germline V gene lookup returns CDR1 SEHNR and CDR2 FQNEAQ (reference sequence). V shed 2 bases, J shed 0 bases, and the junction held 4 bases outside the gene matches. For the CDR3, the DNA is TGTGCCAGCAGCTTATTGTTAGCGGGGGACCAAGAGACCCAGTACTTC. Its translation is CASSLLLAGDQETQYF.

This chain connects TRBV29-1 to TRBJ2-3; possibly TRBD1 for D (6 bases). CDR3 length equals 14 residues. Germline V gives CDR1 SQVTM, CDR2 ANQGSEA. The V end lost 6 bases, the J end lost 0 bases, and 13 bases lay between the germline ends. In DNA, the CDR3 is TGCAGCGTACTAGGGACAACTAGCACAGATACGCAGTATTTT. Residues: CSVLGTTSTDTQYF.

The chain joins TRBV6-5 to TRBJ2-4, with TRBD1 matching over 9 bases. CDR1 is MNHEY and CDR2 is SVGAGI in the germline V gene. Unmatched junction bases numbered 4, after V lost 7 bases and J lost 3 bases. The CDR3 is 14 amino acids. In DNA form, the CDR3 reads TGTGCCAGCACCCCGACAGGGGGCAAAAACATTCAGTACTTC. Its protein is CASTPTGGKNIQYF.

The gene calls are TRBV5-6 and TRBJ1-1; 7 bases fit TRBD1. The junction had 9 bases not matched to a gene; V was cut back by 4 bases and J by 0 bases. This CDR3 spans 16 amino acids. CDR1 is SGHDT and CDR2 is YYEEEE in the germline V gene. The CDR3 region is CASSTQGQTMNTEAFF. The CDR3 DNA sequence: TGTGCCAGCAGCACCCAGGGACAGACCATGAACACTGAAGCTTTCTTT.

For this clone: Other nucleotide sequences from this sample produce the same CDR3. The chain uses TRBV18 and TRBJ2-3; 12 bases align to TRBD2. J was trimmed by 0 bases and V by 1 base; bases with no gene match: 2. CDR3 length: 17 residues. In germline, CDR1 is KGHSH, CDR2 LQKENI. CDR3 in DNA: TGTGCCAGCTCACCACGGACTAGCGGGGCTAGCACAGATACGCAGTATTTT. Translating it yields CASSPRTSGASTDTQYF.

The V gene is TRBV27, the J gene TRBJ2-7, with TRBD2 matching 10 bases. Germline V gene sequence: CDR1 MNHEY, CDR2 SMNVEV (reference sequence). V shed 0 bases and J 3 bases; nucleotides not matched to a gene: 5. The CDR3 covers 16 residues. DNA for the CDR3: TGTGCCAGCAGTTTATCGGTACTAGCGGGATTCTACGAGCAGTACTTC. Protein: CASSLSVLAGFYEQYF.

This clone has just one count. The chain carries TRBV7-9 and TRBJ2-7; no reliable D call. V was pared by 0 bases and J by 4 bases, with 4 bases between. Germline V gives CDR1 SEHNR, CDR2 FQNEAQ (reference sequence). The CDR3 runs 12 residues. The chain's CDR3 is CASSLAYYEQYF. CDR3 coding DNA: TGTGCCAGCAGCTTAGCGTATTACGAGCAGTACTTC.

The chain combines TRBV10-3 with TRBJ1-6; maybe TRBD1 (6 bases). The CDR3 is made up of 15 amino acids. Per the germline V gene, CDR1 is ENHRY and CDR2 is SYGVKD. V was trimmed by 6 bases and J by 8 bases, leaving 17 bases between them. CDR3 DNA sequence: TGTGCCATCAGCTCGCGAACAGGGTTAGATTCACCCCTCCACTTT. Protein: CAISSRTGLDSPLHF.

The chain carries TRBV28 and TRBJ1-6, with TRBD1 identical over 11 bases. CDR3 length: 15 amino acids. From germline, CDR1 is MDHEN and CDR2 SYDVKM. After removal of 2 bases from V and 7 bases from J, the junction contained 1 base not matched to a gene. CDR3 sequence: CASSLGQGANSPLHF. Written as DNA, the CDR3 is TGTGCCAGCAGTTTAGGACAGGGGGCAAATTCACCCCTCCACTTT.

The rearrangement joins TRBV28 to TRBJ2-1; 9 positions match TRBD2. V trimming: 8 bases; J trimming: 7 bases; junction bases outside the gene matches: 9. Per the germline V gene, CDR1 is MDHEN and CDR2 is SYDVKM. The CDR3 runs to 14 residues. CDR3 nucleotide sequence: TGTGCCAGCCTTGCGGGAGGGATAGTGAATGAGCAGTTCTTC. It codes for CASLAGGIVNEQFF. Using reference TRBV28 and TRBJ2-1 for the parts outside the CDR3, the full variable domain is DVKVTQSSRYLVKRTGEKVFLECVQDMDHENMFWYRQDPGLGLRLIYFSYDVKMKEKGDIPEGYSVSREKKERFSLILESASTNQTSMYLCASLAGGIVNEQFFGPGTRLTVL.

The V gene is TRBV7-9, the J gene TRBJ2-7; 7 bases align to TRBD1. This CDR3 spans 14 amino acids. In germline, CDR1 is SEHNR, CDR2 FQNEAQ (reference sequence). V lost 5 bases, J lost 2 bases, and 6 bases stayed unmatched. The DNA for the CDR3 is TGTGCCAGCAGCATACCGGGACAGACCTACGAGCAGTACTTC. The encoded protein is CASSIPGQTYEQYF.